Listed below are T cell receptor beta chains from one sample, sequenced in a study of control samples from healthy donors and cancer patients. Some clones are missing from TCRdb's copy, which holds only in-frame ones; the method was immunoSEQ multiplex PCR. The sample has approximately 120,000 clones; over 75% are singletons. Sequencing input: blood. These receptors came from a human donor in good health. The donor label of this sample is uncertain. CDR3s leave out the opening cysteine and the closing phenylalanine or tryptophan. Fields, in order: V gene, CDR3 protein.

>TRBV6-6
ASSSRGFYEQY
>TRBV4-2
ASSQDPRGTNNSPLH
>TRBV29-1
SVYLGGTNEKLF
>TRBV5-1
ASSPPIGTDTQY
>TRBV5-1
ASSPEGQFNQPQH
>TRBV6-5
ASVHLGRGDTQY
>TRBV27
ASSLSQIPVASSTDTQY
>TRBV2
ASSYGQHTEAF
>TRBV27
ASSHDRDRGTEAF
>TRBV15
ATSRGGGLEKLF